This TCR beta chain emerged from a study of blood T cell repertoires in COVID-19. Overall study: Acute-phase and convalescent COVID-19 samples originated in the United States, Italy and Spain. The analysed material was cDNA or gDNA that came from T cells, B-cell-depleted T cells, or PBMCs.

Original analysis: Using reference gene primer amplification, nucleated cell counts were estimated. Generated by immunoSEQ multiplex PCR, the TCRdb table keeps only in-frame clones and is missing some. The V and J calls and clone size come from that table; D and trimming were worked out from the DNA. The sample carries about 400,000 clones, approximately 88% recorded once. CDR1 MGHDK and CDR2 SYGVNS come from the germline V gene. V was trimmed by 4 bases and J by 7 bases, leaving 17 bases between them. CDR3 length equals 15 residues. V gene TRBV25-1 combines with J gene TRBJ2-1; D not certain. This receptor was taken from a man in his forties with acute or convalescent COVID-19. Sequences were obtained from peripheral blood. The CDR3 nucleotides are TGTGCCAGCAGTGGCTTCGGAAGCGACCGGAATGAGCAGTTCTTC. Its protein product is CASSGFGSDRNEQFF.